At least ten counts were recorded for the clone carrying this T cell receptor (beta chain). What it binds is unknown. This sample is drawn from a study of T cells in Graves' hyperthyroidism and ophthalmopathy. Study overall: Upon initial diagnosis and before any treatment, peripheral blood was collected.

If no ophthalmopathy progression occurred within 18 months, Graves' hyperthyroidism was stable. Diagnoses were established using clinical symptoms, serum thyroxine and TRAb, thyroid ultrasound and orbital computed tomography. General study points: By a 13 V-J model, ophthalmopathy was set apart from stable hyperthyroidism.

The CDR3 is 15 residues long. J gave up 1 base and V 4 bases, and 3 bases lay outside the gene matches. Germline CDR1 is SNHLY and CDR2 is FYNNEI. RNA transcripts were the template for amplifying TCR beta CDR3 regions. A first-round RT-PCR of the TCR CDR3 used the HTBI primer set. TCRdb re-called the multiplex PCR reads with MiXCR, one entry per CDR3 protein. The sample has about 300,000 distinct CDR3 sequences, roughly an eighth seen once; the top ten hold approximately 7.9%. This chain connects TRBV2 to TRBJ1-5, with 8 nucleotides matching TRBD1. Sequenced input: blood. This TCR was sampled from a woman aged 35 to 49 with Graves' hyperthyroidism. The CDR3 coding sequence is TGTGCCAGCAGTGGACAGGGGAGGAGCAATCAGCCCCAGCATTTT. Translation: CASSGQGRSNQPQHF. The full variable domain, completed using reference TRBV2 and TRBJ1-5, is EPEVTQTPSHQVTQMGQEVILRCVPISNHLYFYWYRQILGQKVEFLVSFYNNEISEKSEIFDDQFSVERPDGSNFTLKIRSTKLEDSAMYFCASSGQGRSNQPQHFGDGTRLSIL.